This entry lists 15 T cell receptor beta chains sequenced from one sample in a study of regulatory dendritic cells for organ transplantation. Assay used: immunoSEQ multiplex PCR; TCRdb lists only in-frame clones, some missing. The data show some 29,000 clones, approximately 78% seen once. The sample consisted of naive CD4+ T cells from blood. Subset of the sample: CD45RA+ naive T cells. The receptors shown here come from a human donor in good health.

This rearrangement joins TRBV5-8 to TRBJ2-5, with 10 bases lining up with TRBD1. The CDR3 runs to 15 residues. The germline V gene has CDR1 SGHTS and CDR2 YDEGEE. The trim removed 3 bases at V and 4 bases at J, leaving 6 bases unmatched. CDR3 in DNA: TGTGCCAGCAGCTGGACGACAGGGGGCGTAGAGACCCAGTACTTC. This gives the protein CASSWTTGGVETQYF.

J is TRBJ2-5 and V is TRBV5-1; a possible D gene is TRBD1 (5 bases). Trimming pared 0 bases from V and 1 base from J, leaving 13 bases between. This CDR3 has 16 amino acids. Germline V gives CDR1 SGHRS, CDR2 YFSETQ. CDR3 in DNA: TGCGCCAGCAGCTTGGAAGTGGGGCGGCCCCAAGAGACCCAGTACTTC. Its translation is CASSLEVGRPQETQYF.

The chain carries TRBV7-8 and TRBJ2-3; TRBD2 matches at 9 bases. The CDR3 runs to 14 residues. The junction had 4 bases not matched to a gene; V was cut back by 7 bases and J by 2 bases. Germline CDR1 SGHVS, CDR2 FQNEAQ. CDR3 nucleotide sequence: TGTGCCAGCACGCGACTAGCGGACACAGATACGCAGTATTTT. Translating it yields CASTRLADTDTQYF.

The chain's CDR3 is CASRPTSGGGNEQFF. The CDR3 coding sequence is TGTGCCAGCAGGCCTACTAGCGGGGGTGGTAATGAGCAGTTCTTC. The gene calls are TRBV6-5 and TRBJ2-1; 11 bases are shared with TRBD2. The trim removed 6 bases at V and 7 bases at J, leaving 8 bases unmatched. The CDR3 consists of 15 residues. Germline CDR1 is MNHEY and CDR2 is SVGAGI.

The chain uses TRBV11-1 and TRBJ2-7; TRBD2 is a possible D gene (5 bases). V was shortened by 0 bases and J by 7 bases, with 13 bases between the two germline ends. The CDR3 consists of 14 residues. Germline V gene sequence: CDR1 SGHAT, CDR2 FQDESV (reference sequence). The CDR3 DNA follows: TGTGCCAGCAGCTTAGCGCATCTAGCTAGAGAGCAGTACTTC. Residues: CASSLAHLAREQYF.

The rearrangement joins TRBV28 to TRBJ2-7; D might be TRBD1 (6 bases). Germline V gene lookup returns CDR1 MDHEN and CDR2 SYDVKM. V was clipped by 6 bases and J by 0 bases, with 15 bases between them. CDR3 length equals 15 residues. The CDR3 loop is CASSPPTGTSYEQYF. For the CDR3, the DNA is TGTGCCAGCAGCCCCCCGACAGGTACCTCCTACGAGCAGTACTTC.

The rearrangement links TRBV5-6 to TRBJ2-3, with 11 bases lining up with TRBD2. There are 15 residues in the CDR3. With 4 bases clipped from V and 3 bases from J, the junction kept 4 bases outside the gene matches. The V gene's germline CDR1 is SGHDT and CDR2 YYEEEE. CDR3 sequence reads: CASSRSGGVTDTQYF. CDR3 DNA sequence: TGTGCCAGCAGCCGTAGCGGGGGGGTAACAGATACGCAGTATTTT.

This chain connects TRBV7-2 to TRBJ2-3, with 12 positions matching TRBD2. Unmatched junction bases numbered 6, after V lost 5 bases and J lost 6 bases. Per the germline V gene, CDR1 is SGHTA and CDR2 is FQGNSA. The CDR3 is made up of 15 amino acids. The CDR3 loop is CASSPRLAGADTQYF. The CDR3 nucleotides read TGTGCCAGCAGCCCAAGACTAGCGGGGGCGGATACGCAGTATTTT.

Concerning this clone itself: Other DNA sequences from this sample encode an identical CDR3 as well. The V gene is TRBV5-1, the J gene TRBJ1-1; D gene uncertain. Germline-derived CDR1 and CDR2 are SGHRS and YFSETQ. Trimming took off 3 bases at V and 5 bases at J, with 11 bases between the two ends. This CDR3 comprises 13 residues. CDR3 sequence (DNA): TGCGCCAGCAGCTCCCGGGAGTATACTGAAGCTTTCTTT. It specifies CASSSREYTEAFF.

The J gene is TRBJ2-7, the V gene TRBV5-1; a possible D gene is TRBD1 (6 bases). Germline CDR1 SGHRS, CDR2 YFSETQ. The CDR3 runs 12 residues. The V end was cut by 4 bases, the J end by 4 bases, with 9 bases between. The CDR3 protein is CASSQQGYEQYF. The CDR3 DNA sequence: TGCGCCAGCAGCCAACAGGGATACGAGCAGTACTTC.

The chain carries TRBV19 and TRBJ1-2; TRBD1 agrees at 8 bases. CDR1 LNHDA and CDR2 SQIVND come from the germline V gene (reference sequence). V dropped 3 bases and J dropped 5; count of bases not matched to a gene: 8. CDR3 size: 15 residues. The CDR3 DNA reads TGTGCCAGTAGTATTCGAGGACAGGGATCGTATGGCTACACCTTC. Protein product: CASSIRGQGSYGYTF. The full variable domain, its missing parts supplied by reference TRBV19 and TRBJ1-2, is DGGITQSPKYLFRKEGQNVTLSCEQNLNHDAMYWYRQDPGQGLRLIYYSQIVNDFQKGDIAEGYSVSREKKESFPLTVTSAQKNPTAFYLCASSIRGQGSYGYTFGSGTRLTVV.

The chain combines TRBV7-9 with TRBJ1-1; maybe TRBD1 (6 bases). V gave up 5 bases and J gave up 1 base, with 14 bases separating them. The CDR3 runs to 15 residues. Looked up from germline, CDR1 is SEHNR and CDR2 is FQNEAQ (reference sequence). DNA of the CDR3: TGTGCCAGCAGCCGTCGGGGGGCTCGGAACACTGAAGCTTTCTTT. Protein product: CASSRRGARNTEAFF.

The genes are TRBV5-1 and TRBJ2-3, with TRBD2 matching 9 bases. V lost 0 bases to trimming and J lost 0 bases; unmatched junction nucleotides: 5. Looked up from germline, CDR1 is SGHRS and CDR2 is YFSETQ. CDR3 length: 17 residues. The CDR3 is CASSLVAGVSSTDTQYF. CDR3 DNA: TGCGCCAGCAGCTTGGTAGCGGGGGTATCTAGCACAGATACGCAGTATTTT.

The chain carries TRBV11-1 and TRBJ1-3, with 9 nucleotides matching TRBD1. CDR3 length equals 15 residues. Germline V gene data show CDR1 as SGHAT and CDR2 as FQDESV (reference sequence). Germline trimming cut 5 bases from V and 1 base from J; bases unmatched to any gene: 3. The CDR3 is CASSRGQGSGNTIYF. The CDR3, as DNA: TGTGCCAGCAGCCGCGGACAGGGGTCTGGAAACACCATATATTTT.

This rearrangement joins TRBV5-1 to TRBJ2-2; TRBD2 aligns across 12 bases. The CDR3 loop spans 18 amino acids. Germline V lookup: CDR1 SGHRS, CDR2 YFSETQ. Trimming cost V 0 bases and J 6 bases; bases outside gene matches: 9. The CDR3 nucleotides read TGCGCCAGCAGCTTGGCCACCCTAGCGGGGGGGCGATCCGGGGAGCTGTTTTTT. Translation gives CASSLATLAGGRSGELFF.